The next 17 T cell receptor beta chains were all read from a single sample in a study of shared clonotypes between healthy human individuals. Profiling relied on immunoSEQ multiplex PCR, and the TCRdb table lists in-frame clones only, not all of them. Here the sample spans some 2,500,000 clones, roughly 93% being singletons. Sequencing was carried out using naive CD4+ T cells from PBMCs. This sample's subset: CD45RA+ positively selected. These receptors were obtained from a man aged 18 to 30 in good health. Some clones in this sample may be carry-over from other donors' samples.

The chain joins TRBV4-3 to TRBJ1-1; no clear D. Germline values: CDR1 LGHNA, CDR2 YSLEER. Trimming stripped 0 bases from V and 1 base from J, with 18 bases between. The CDR3 is made up of 18 amino acids. CDR3 region: CASSQELSLGMGNTEAFF. The CDR3 bases are TGCGCCAGCAGCCAAGAATTAAGCCTAGGGATGGGGAACACTGAAGCTTTCTTT.

The V call is TRBV9, the J call TRBJ2-3, with 8 bases identical to TRBD1. After removal of 4 bases from V and 4 bases from J, the junction contained 5 bases not matched to a gene. The length of the CDR3 is 14 residues. Germline values: CDR1 SGDLS, CDR2 YYNGEE. CDR3 in DNA: TGTGCCAGCAGCCGACAGGGGTGGGCAGATACGCAGTATTTT. Residues: CASSRQGWADTQYF. Full variable domain (remainder filled in from reference TRBV9 and TRBJ2-3): DSGVTQTPKHLITATGQRVTLRCSPRSGDLSVYWYQQSLDQGLQFLIQYYNGEERAKGNILERFSAQQFPDLHSELNLSSLELGDSALYFCASSRQGWADTQYFGPGTRLTVL.

About this clone: Other DNA sequences in this specimen translate into the identical CDR3. The rearrangement joins TRBV30 to TRBJ1-5; D is unresolved. V dropped 0 bases and J dropped 1 base, with 7 bases sitting between them. The germline V gene encodes CDR1 GTSNPN and CDR2 SVGIG (reference sequence). This CDR3 comprises 14 residues. The CDR3 nucleotides are TGTGCCTGGAGTGTTGGCGGGAGCAATCAGCCCCAGCATTTT. Its protein is CAWSVGGSNQPQHF. The entire variable domain, with the rest obtained from reference TRBV30 and TRBJ1-5, is as follows: SQTIHQWPATLVQPVGSPLSLECTVEGTSNPNLYWYRQAAGRGLQLLFYSVGIGQISSEVPQNLSASRPQDRQFILSSKKLLLSDSGFYLCAWSVGGSNQPQHFGDGTRLSIL.

The DNA for the CDR3 is TGTGCCAGCAGCGTTAAAGGGGCTAGCGGGAGTTGGGGCACCGGGGAGCTGTTTTTT. Amino acids: CASSVKGASGSWGTGELFF. The J gene is TRBJ2-2, the V gene TRBV9, with 10 bases identical to TRBD2. With V trimmed by 2 bases and J by 4 bases, 14 bases remained unmatched. The V gene's germline CDR1 is SGDLS and CDR2 YYNGEE. This CDR3 spans 19 amino acids.

The chain combines TRBV11-3 with TRBJ2-2; weak D call: TRBD1 (5 bases). Looked up from germline, CDR1 is SGHNT and CDR2 is YENEEA. The CDR3 totals 16 residues. Trimming pared 3 bases from V and 2 bases from J, leaving 13 bases between. CDR3 DNA sequence: TGTGCCAGCAGCTTTATCTCAGGGCCAAACACCGGGGAGCTGTTTTTT. Translation gives CASSFISGPNTGELFF.

This clone turned up a few times. The V gene is TRBV7-9, the J gene TRBJ1-1; D may be TRBD1 (6 bases). CDR1 and CDR2 from the germline V gene are SEHNR and FQNEAQ (reference sequence). The CDR3 spans 13 residues. V lost 4 bases to trimming and J lost 1 base, with 7 bases between them. The CDR3 loop is CASSWTENTEAFF. CDR3 sequence (DNA): TGTGCCAGCAGCTGGACAGAGAACACTGAAGCTTTCTTT.

The chain has TRBV28 and TRBJ1-4; D gene unclear. V was cut by 2 bases and J by 8 bases, with 12 bases left in between. The germline gives CDR1 MDHEN, CDR2 SYDVKM. CDR3 size: 14 residues. The DNA for the CDR3 is TGTGCCAGCAGTTTAAACTCTCCCCGGGAAAAACTGTTTTTT. It specifies CASSLNSPREKLFF.

V gene TRBV11-2 combines with J gene TRBJ1-3, with D possibly TRBD1 on 6 matching bases. CDR1 is SGHAT and CDR2 is FQNNGV in the germline V gene. V shed 1 base and J shed 3 bases, with 13 bases lying between them. CDR3 length: 16 residues. The CDR3 loop reads CASSLVGGAVGNTIYF. For the CDR3, the DNA is TGTGCCAGCAGCTTAGTGGGGGGGGCCGTTGGAAACACCATATATTTT. The entire variable domain, with the rest obtained from reference TRBV11-2 and TRBJ1-3, is as follows: EAGVAQSPRYKIIEKRQSVAFWCNPISGHATLYWYQQILGQGPKLLIQFQNNGVVDDSQLPKDRFSAERLKGVDSTLKIQPAKLEDSAVYLCASSLVGGAVGNTIYFGEGSWLTVV.

This clone has just a few counts. This chain links TRBV28 with TRBJ1-2; D unclear. Germline CDR1 MDHEN, CDR2 SYDVKM. The ends were cut back, 10 bases at V and 7 bases at J, with 16 bases in the middle. The CDR3 totals 12 residues. The CDR3 region has the DNA TGTGCCACCTTAAACACTTGGAGTGGCTACACCTTC. As protein: CATLNTWSGYTF.

This sequence joins TRBV28 and TRBJ2-1; D not resolved. V was clipped by 4 bases and J by 8 bases, with 18 bases between them. Germline V gene lookup returns CDR1 MDHEN and CDR2 SYDVKM. The length of the CDR3 is 15 residues. This chain's CDR3 is CASSYRAPIFDEQFF. CDR3 sequence (DNA): TGTGCCAGCAGTTACCGGGCCCCAATATTTGATGAGCAGTTCTTC.

This chain links TRBV28 with TRBJ2-7; D remains unclear. Trimming shortened V by 2 bases and J by 3 bases, and 8 bases separated the two germline ends. Germline lookup yields CDR1 MDHEN and CDR2 SYDVKM. This CDR3 comprises 13 residues. The CDR3 loop reads CASSLGNGYEQYF. The CDR3 DNA is TGTGCCAGCAGTTTAGGGAACGGCTACGAGCAGTACTTC.

V gene TRBV7-2 combines with J gene TRBJ2-7; no definite D call. CDR1 SGHTA and CDR2 FQGNSA come from the germline V gene. The V and J ends lost 1 base and 3 bases respectively, with 13 bases between them. The CDR3 consists of 15 residues. CDR3 in DNA: TGTGCCAGCAGCTTAGGTTCGGGCGCCTACTACGAGCAGTACTTC. Translating gives CASSLGSGAYYEQYF.

This clone occurred once. The rearrangement links TRBV15 to TRBJ2-7, with TRBD1 identical over 7 bases. Germline assignment: CDR1 LNHNV and CDR2 YYDKDF (reference sequence). The CDR3 length is 14 residues. J lost 9 bases, V lost 3 bases, and 11 bases had no gene match. In nucleotides, the CDR3 is TGTGCCACCAGCAGGGGCCAGGGGGTCCGCGTGCAGTACTTC. Its protein is CATSRGQGVRVQYF.

This clone was seen once. This chain connects TRBV30 to TRBJ2-4; perhaps TRBD1 as D (5 bases). Germline loops: CDR1 GTSNPN, CDR2 SVGIG (reference sequence). The germline V and J ends were trimmed by 4 bases and 5 bases, with 18 bases remaining between them. The CDR3 runs 15 residues. CDR3 loop: CAWTPNGALENIQYF. CDR3 nucleotides: TGTGCCTGGACCCCAAATGGGGCACTTGAAAACATTCAGTACTTC.

This chain uses TRBV27 with TRBJ2-7, with 7 bases that match TRBD2. The CDR3 is made up of 16 amino acids. The V gene end was trimmed by 1 base and the J gene end by 1 base; junction bases not matched to a gene: 7. From germline, CDR1 is MNHEY and CDR2 SMNVEV (reference sequence). CDR3 in DNA: TGTGCCAGCAGTTTATTCTTGGGGAGGGTATCCTACGAGCAGTACTTC. It is translated as CASSLFLGRVSYEQYF.

V gene TRBV2 combines with J gene TRBJ2-5; TRBD2 aligns across 9 bases. This CDR3 is built from 15 residues. Trimming removed 9 bases from V and 4 bases from J; junction bases left unmatched: 12. Germline V CDR1 and CDR2: SNHLY, FYNNEI. CDR3 DNA: TGTGCCAGTAGTTTAGCGGGAGAGGTTAGAGAGACCCAGTACTTC. Encoded protein: CASSLAGEVRETQYF.

The chain carries TRBV5-1 and TRBJ2-5; 7 positions agree with TRBD1. CDR3 length: 14 residues. V lost 3 bases and J lost 3; bases outside the gene matches: 5. Germline CDR1 is SGHRS and CDR2 is YFSETQ. The CDR3 nucleotides are TGCGCCAGCAGCTCCAATACAGGGGAAGAGACCCAGTACTTC. Translated, it gives CASSSNTGEETQYF.